Below are 29 T cell receptor beta chains sequenced from a single sample in a study of blood T cells in healthy people across ages. Sample-barcoded 5' priming and a J-beta primer mix drove a second PCR of about 6 to 12 cycles. TCRdb independently ran MiXCR on the 5' RACE reads; one entry per CDR3 protein. This table holds over 600,000 distinct CDR3 sequences, about 47% found once. Specimen: blood. Source of these receptors: an elderly man in good health.

The chain uses TRBV20-1 and TRBJ1-6; perhaps TRBD1 as D (5 bases). V shed 3 bases and J shed 4 bases, with 10 bases lying between them. The CDR3 runs to 14 residues. Germline CDR1 DFQATT, CDR2 SNEGSKA (reference sequence). CDR3 coding DNA: TGCAGTGCTAGGGGGCGACAATATAATTCACCCCTCCACTTT. Translated, it gives CSARGRQYNSPLHF.

The chain links TRBV10-3 to TRBJ2-1; D is uncertain. V shed 11 bases and J shed 5 bases, with 13 bases lying between them. The CDR3 is 12 amino acids. From germline, CDR1 is ENHRY and CDR2 SYGVKD. The CDR3 DNA reads as TGTGCCCTGTCAGAGACCAACAATGAGCAGTTCTTC. Its protein is CALSETNNEQFF.

In its sample, this clonotype was seen a few times. The chain links TRBV13 to TRBJ2-3; 8 nucleotides agree with TRBD2. With 3 bases clipped from V and 0 bases from J, the junction kept 5 bases outside the gene matches. This CDR3 contains 16 residues. From germline, CDR1 is PRHDT and CDR2 FYEKMQ (reference sequence). CDR3 region: CASSFSSGSSTDTQYF. CDR3 coding DNA: TGTGCCAGCAGCTTCTCTAGCGGGTCTAGCACAGATACGCAGTATTTT.

This clonotype showed up just a few times. V is TRBV2 and J is TRBJ2-7; unclear D gene. CDR3 length: 15 residues. With 1 base removed from V and 1 base from J, the gap between germline ends came to 11 bases. From germline, CDR1 is SNHLY and CDR2 FYNNEI. CDR3 loop: CASSEGVGSSYEQYF. CDR3 DNA sequence: TGTGCCAGCAGTGAAGGCGTGGGATCGTCCTACGAGCAGTACTTC.

CDR3 amino acids: CASSVELGRETQYF. In DNA form, the CDR3 reads TGCGCCAGCAGCGTAGAATTGGGACGGGAGACCCAGTACTTC. V is TRBV5-1 and J is TRBJ2-5; D is perhaps TRBD1 or TRBD2 (5 bases each). In germline, CDR1 is SGHRS, CDR2 YFSETQ. This CDR3 comprises 14 residues. The V end lost 4 bases, the J end lost 5 bases, and 15 bases lay between the germline ends. The variable domain in full, completed from reference TRBV5-1 and TRBJ2-5, reads KAGVTQTPRYLIKTRGQQVTLSCSPISGHRSVSWYQQTPGQGLQFLFEYFSETQRNKGNFPGRFSGRQFSNSRSEMNVSTLELGDSALYLCASSVELGRETQYFGPGTRLLVL.

This clonotype was seen more than once but under ten times. The chain is built from TRBV6-5 and TRBJ2-5; 9 positions agree with TRBD1. The CDR3 spans 15 residues. Germline V gene data show CDR1 as MNHEY and CDR2 as SVGAGI. The V gene end was trimmed by 2 bases and the J gene end by 5 bases; junction bases not matched to a gene: 6. The CDR3 DNA follows: TGTGCCAGCAGTTACGCGGGACAGGGAGGGGAGACCCAGTACTTC. Translated: CASSYAGQGGETQYF.

This clonotype occurred a few times. This chain links TRBV5-1 with TRBJ2-5; D is undetermined. CDR1 SGHRS and CDR2 YFSETQ come from the germline V gene. V was clipped by 0 bases and J by 2 bases, with 8 bases between them. CDR3 length equals 14 residues. The CDR3 here is CASSLAVGQETQYF. Written as DNA, the CDR3 is TGCGCCAGCAGCTTGGCCGTGGGGCAAGAGACCCAGTACTTC.

A remark on this clonotype: This may be a read error, as it is one base from a much larger clone. The chain couples TRBV2 to TRBJ2-7; unclear D gene. Germline lookup yields CDR1 SNHLY and CDR2 FYNNEI. CDR3 length: 14 amino acids. The CDR3 nucleotides are TGTGCCAGCAGTGGGTGGCGAAAGACCTACGAGCAGTGCTTC. Translating it yields CASSGWRKTYEQCF.

This clonotype has just a few counts. V usage is TRBV20-1 and J usage is TRBJ1-2; D is unresolved. Per the germline V gene, CDR1 is DFQATT and CDR2 is SNEGSKA (reference sequence). The V end was cut by 1 base, the J end by 2 bases, with 5 bases between. The CDR3 is 12 residues long. CDR3 DNA sequence: TGCAGTGCTAGAGGACTCAACTATGGCTACACCTTC. Its translation: CSARGLNYGYTF.

J is TRBJ2-1 and V is TRBV7-3; D is perhaps TRBD1 (5 bases). The germline V gene encodes CDR1 SGHTA and CDR2 FQGTGA. Trimming removed 10 bases from V and 4 bases from J, with 14 bases in between. The CDR3 spans 13 residues. The CDR3 is CANRDSGYNEQFF. In DNA, the CDR3 is TGTGCCAACAGAGACTCAGGGTACAATGAGCAGTTCTTC.

This chain connects TRBV7-9 to TRBJ2-7; D not resolved. The CDR3 is 13 amino acids. V shed 3 bases and J shed 0 bases, with 6 bases lying between them. Germline values: CDR1 SEHNR, CDR2 FQNEAQ (reference sequence). The CDR3, as DNA: TGTGCCAGCAGCTTTTCAGCCTCCTACGAGCAGTACTTC. Encoded protein: CASSFSASYEQYF.

The rearrangement links TRBV29-1 to TRBJ2-1; D is uncertain. V lost 0 bases, J lost 5 bases, and 14 bases lay in between. The CDR3 length is 15 residues. Looked up from germline, CDR1 is SQVTM and CDR2 is ANQGSEA. The CDR3 bases are TGCAGCGTTGAAGAGGGTCGCAGGTACGACAATGAGCAGTTCTTC. This translates into CSVEEGRRYDNEQFF.

This clonotype was seen once. The CDR3 coding sequence is TGTGCCAGCAGCCAGAGCGGGCAGGGACAGTTCTTC. Amino acid sequence: CASSQSGQGQFF. The chain is built from TRBV7-9 and TRBJ2-1, with a weak D call TRBD2 (6 bases). Trimming cost V 5 bases and J 13 bases, with 15 bases left between them. This CDR3 spans 12 amino acids. Germline V gene data show CDR1 as SEHNR and CDR2 as FQNEAQ (reference sequence). Using reference TRBV7-9 and TRBJ2-1 for the parts outside the CDR3, the full variable domain is DTGVSQNPRHKITKRGQNVTFRCDPISEHNRLYWYRQTLGQGPEFLTYFQNEAQLEKSRLLSDRFSAERPKGSFSTLEIQRTEQGDSAMYLCASSQSGQGQFFGPGTRLTVL.

The chain is built from TRBV9 and TRBJ2-1, with 7 bases aligning to TRBD2. CDR3 size: 15 residues. Per the germline V gene, CDR1 is SGDLS and CDR2 is YYNGEE. The trim removed 1 base at V and 2 bases at J, leaving 3 bases unmatched. The CDR3 sequence: CASSVTSEAYNEQFF. The DNA of the CDR3 is TGTGCCAGCAGCGTAACTAGCGAAGCCTACAATGAGCAGTTCTTC. The full variable domain, rest sourced from reference TRBV9 and TRBJ2-1, is DSGVTQTPKHLITATGQRVTLRCSPRSGDLSVYWYQQSLDQGLQFLIQYYNGEERAKGNILERFSAQQFPDLHSELNLSSLELGDSALYFCASSVTSEAYNEQFFGPGTRLTVL.

This clonotype appeared once. The genes are TRBV6-2 or TRBV6-3 and TRBJ2-7; D is undetermined. The CDR3 runs 14 residues. CDR1 and CDR2 from the germline V gene are MNHEY and SVGEGT. Trimming removed 7 bases from V and 2 bases from J, with 15 bases in between. This CDR3 is CASNRMGTAYEQYF. The CDR3 DNA is TGTGCCAGCAACCGTATGGGCACAGCCTACGAGCAGTACTTC.

There are many counts of this clonotype. J is TRBJ2-5 and V is TRBV24-1, with D possibly being TRBD1 (6 bases). The CDR3 totals 15 residues. Germline V CDR1 and CDR2: KGHDR, SFDVKD. V was trimmed by 4 bases and J by 0 bases, leaving 11 bases between them. The CDR3 DNA follows: TGTGCCACCAGTGAACCCGACAGGTACCAAGAGACCCAGTACTTC. Protein product: CATSEPDRYQETQYF.

The gene calls are TRBV29-1 and TRBJ1-1; D unclear. The V and J ends lost 8 bases and 5 bases respectively, with 15 bases between them. Germline CDR1 and CDR2: SQVTM and ANQGSEA. This CDR3 has 12 residues. The CDR3 protein is CSCAGAETEAFF. DNA of the CDR3: TGCAGCTGTGCGGGTGCCGAGACTGAAGCTTTCTTT. Full variable domain (outside the CDR3, taken from reference TRBV29-1 and TRBJ1-1): SAVISQKPSRDICQRGTSLTIQCQVDSQVTMMFWYRQQPGQSLTLIATANQGSEATYESGFVIDKFPISRPNLTFSTLTVSNMSPEDSSIYLCSCAGAETEAFFGQGTRLTVV.

In this sample, this clonotype turned up a few times. The chain employs TRBV11-3 and TRBJ2-5, with 9 bases that match TRBD2. Per the germline V gene, CDR1 is SGHNT and CDR2 is YENEEA. J gave up 3 bases and V 5 bases, and 7 bases lay outside the gene matches. The CDR3 is 15 amino acids. The CDR3 spells CASSAGLAAEETQYF. The CDR3 bases are TGTGCCAGCAGCGCGGGACTAGCTGCGGAAGAGACCCAGTACTTC.

The chain uses TRBV7-2 and TRBJ2-1; 7 positions agree with TRBD2. Germline loops: CDR1 SGHTA, CDR2 FQGNSA. V lost 2 bases to trimming and J lost 6 bases; unmatched junction nucleotides: 4. The CDR3 has 14 amino acids. CDR3 sequence (DNA): TGTGCCAGCAGCTTAAGCGGGAATGGCAATGAGCAGTTCTTC. Translation gives CASSLSGNGNEQFF. Drawing the rest from reference TRBV7-2 and TRBJ2-1, the complete variable domain is GAGVSQSPSNKVTEKGKDVELRCDPISGHTALYWYRQSLGQGLEFLIYFQGNSAPDKSGLPSDRFSAERTGGSVSTLTIQRTQQEDSAVYLCASSLSGNGNEQFFGPGTRLTVL.

The genes are TRBV6-6 and TRBJ1-5, with 9 bases lining up with TRBD1. This CDR3 region has 13 residues. The trim removed 8 bases at V and 3 bases at J, leaving 2 bases unmatched. The germline CDR1 and CDR2 sequences are MNHNY and SVGAGI (reference sequence). The CDR3 region has the DNA TGTGCCAGCGGACAGGGGAACAATCAGCCCCAGCATTTT. Amino acids: CASGQGNNQPQHF.

The rearrangement joins TRBV28 to TRBJ1-6, with 8 nucleotides matching TRBD1. The CDR3 is 14 amino acids. The V segment lost 6 bases and the J segment 5 bases; nucleotides outside the gene matches: 3. Germline V gene lookup returns CDR1 MDHEN and CDR2 SYDVKM. DNA for the CDR3: TGTGCCAGCAGACCGGACAGGGATAATTCACCCCTCCACTTT. Protein product: CASRPDRDNSPLHF.

The V gene is TRBV7-2, the J gene TRBJ2-1; D is uncertain. Germline V gene data show CDR1 as SGHTA and CDR2 as FQGNSA. The CDR3 is made up of 13 amino acids. Trimming took off 4 bases at V and 4 bases at J, with 8 bases between the two ends. Here the CDR3 reads CASSSEYYNEQFF. The CDR3 nucleotides are TGTGCCAGCAGCTCAGAGTATTACAATGAGCAGTTCTTC. The whole variable domain, filled in from reference TRBV7-2 and TRBJ2-1, reads GAGVSQSPSNKVTEKGKDVELRCDPISGHTALYWYRQSLGQGLEFLIYFQGNSAPDKSGLPSDRFSAERTGGSVSTLTIQRTQQEDSAVYLCASSSEYYNEQFFGPGTRLTVL.

A word on this clonotype: A junction boundary mismatches the germline segment, possibly from a read error. This rearrangement joins TRBV11-2 to TRBJ2-5; D unclear. The CDR3 totals 12 residues. Germline V CDR1 and CDR2: SGHAT, FQNNGV. Written as DNA, the CDR3 is TGTGCCAACAGCGCCTTCCCGGGGACCCAGTACTTC. Protein sequence: CANSAFPGTQYF.

To note about this clonotype: This may be a read error: a much more frequent sequence differs by one nucleotide. V gene TRBV20-1 combines with J gene TRBJ2-1; 10 bases are a match to TRBD2. With 0 bases clipped from V and 12 bases from J, the junction kept 11 bases outside the gene matches. The CDR3 has 15 amino acids. The V gene's germline CDR1 is DFQATT and CDR2 SNEGSKA (reference sequence). CDR3 loop: CSARDQGLALDGQFF. In DNA, the CDR3 is TGCAGTGCTAGAGATCAGGGACTAGCGTTGGATGGGCAGTTCTTC.

This clonotype has only a few counts. The V call is TRBV7-2, the J call TRBJ2-5, with a possible D match to TRBD2 (6 bases). The J call may be faulty, since TRBJ2-7 better matches the DNA end. Germline-derived CDR1 and CDR2 are SGHTA and FQGNSA. The CDR3 loop spans 15 amino acids. The CDR3 DNA sequence: TGTGCCAGCAGCTTGGCCGCGGGACGGGGTAGCGAGCAGTACTTC. Translated: CASSLAAGRGSEQYF.

This clonotype was detected only a few times. The gene calls are TRBV6-4 and TRBJ2-3, with 9 bases matching TRBD2. Trimming at V came to 0 bases and at J to 2 bases, leaving 3 bases not matched to a gene. This CDR3 has 16 residues. The germline V gene has CDR1 MRHNA and CDR2 SNTAGT. The CDR3 DNA reads as TGTGCCAGCAGTGACTCCGCTAGCGGGGCCACAGATACGCAGTATTTT. Its translation: CASSDSASGATDTQYF.

The sample holds a few counts of this clonotype. The chain combines TRBV12-3 or TRBV12-4 with TRBJ1-6, with no clear D. The CDR3 contains 16 residues. V lost 7 bases, J lost 7 bases, and 20 bases lay in between. CDR3 DNA: TGTGCCAGCAATTCTCTACGAGGGAGCAGCAATTCACCCCTCCACTTT. Translating gives CASNSLRGSSNSPLHF.

J is TRBJ2-1 and V is TRBV7-3; 11 positions match TRBD2. The germline CDR1 and CDR2 sequences are SGHTA and FQGTGA. This CDR3 contains 17 residues. Trimming took 4 bases from V and 7 from J; bases not matched to a gene: 12. In DNA form, the CDR3 reads TGTGCCAGCAGCTCGTCCGGGACTAGCGGTCTCGGTAATGAGCAGTTCTTC. Its translation is CASSSSGTSGLGNEQFF.

Of note for this clonotype: One end of the junction varies from germline; a read error may be responsible. The chain uses TRBV5-1 and TRBJ2-7; TRBD1 agrees at 7 bases. This CDR3 comprises 14 residues. Germline V CDR1 and CDR2: SGHRS, YFSETQ. DNA for the CDR3: TGCGCCAGTAGCTTGTTTGGACAGGTCTACGAGCAGTACTTC. Protein sequence: CASSLFGQVYEQYF.